The clone carrying this T cell receptor beta chain was picked up a small number of times. The antigen is undetermined. The data were taken from a study of T cell responses to AZD1222 COVID-19 vaccine. The CDR3 loop spans 15 amino acids. Points from the study as a whole: The study sampled repertoires only after the peak T cell response. Reports indicate that nearly half of spike-specific TCRs are directed at unmutated variant regions.

Libraries were prepared by immunoSEQ multiplex PCR; TCRdb keeps only in-frame clonotypes and omits some of them. The sample shows roughly 120,000 clones, 70% to 90% of them seen only once. The J gene is TRBJ2-5, the V gene TRBV21-1. TRBV21-1 is a pseudogene locus. This sequence was found in an adult in good health. The source material was peripheral blood, sampled on day 0 of AZD1222 vaccination. The CDR3 region has the DNA TGTGCCAGCAGCAAAGGCCCGGCAGCAGAAGAGACCCAGTACTTC. It encodes CASSKGPAAEETQYF.